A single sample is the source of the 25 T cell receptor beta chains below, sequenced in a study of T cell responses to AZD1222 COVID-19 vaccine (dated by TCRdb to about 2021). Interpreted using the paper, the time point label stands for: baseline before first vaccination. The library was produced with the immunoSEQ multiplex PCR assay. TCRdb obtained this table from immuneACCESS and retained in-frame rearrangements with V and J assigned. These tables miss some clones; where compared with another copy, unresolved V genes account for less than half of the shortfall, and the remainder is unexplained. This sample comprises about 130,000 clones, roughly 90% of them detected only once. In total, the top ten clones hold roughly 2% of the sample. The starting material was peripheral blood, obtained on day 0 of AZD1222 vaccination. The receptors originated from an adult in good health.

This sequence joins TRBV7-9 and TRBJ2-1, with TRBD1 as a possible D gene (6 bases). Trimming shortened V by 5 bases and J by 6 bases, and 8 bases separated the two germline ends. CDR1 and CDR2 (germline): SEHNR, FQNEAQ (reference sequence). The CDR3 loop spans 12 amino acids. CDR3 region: CASSLDSNEQFF. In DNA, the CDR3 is TGTGCCAGCAGCCTGGACAGCAATGAGCAGTTCTTC. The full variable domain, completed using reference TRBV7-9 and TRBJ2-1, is DTGVSQNPRHKITKRGQNVTFRCDPISEHNRLYWYRQTLGQGPEFLTYFQNEAQLEKSRLLSDRFSAERPKGSFSTLEIQRTEQGDSAMYLCASSLDSNEQFFGPGTRLTVL.

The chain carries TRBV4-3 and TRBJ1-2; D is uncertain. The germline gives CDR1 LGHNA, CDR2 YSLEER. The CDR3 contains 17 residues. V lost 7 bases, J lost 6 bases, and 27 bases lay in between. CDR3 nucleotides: TGCGCCAGCACCTCAATAATAGGGTTCCTGTGGGTAAATGGCTACACCTTC. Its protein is CASTSIIGFLWVNGYTF.

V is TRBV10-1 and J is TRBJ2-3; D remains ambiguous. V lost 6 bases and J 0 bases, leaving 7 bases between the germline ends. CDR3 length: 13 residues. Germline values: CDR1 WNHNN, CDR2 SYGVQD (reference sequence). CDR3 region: CASRQDSTDTQYF. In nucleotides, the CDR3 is TGCGCCAGCAGGCAAGACAGCACAGATACGCAGTATTTT.

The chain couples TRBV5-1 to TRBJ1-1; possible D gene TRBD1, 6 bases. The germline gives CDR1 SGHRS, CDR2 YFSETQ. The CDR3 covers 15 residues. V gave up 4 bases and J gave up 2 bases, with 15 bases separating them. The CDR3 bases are TGCGCCAGCAGCCCCAGGGGAGTGATCAACACTGAAGCTTTCTTT. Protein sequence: CASSPRGVINTEAFF.

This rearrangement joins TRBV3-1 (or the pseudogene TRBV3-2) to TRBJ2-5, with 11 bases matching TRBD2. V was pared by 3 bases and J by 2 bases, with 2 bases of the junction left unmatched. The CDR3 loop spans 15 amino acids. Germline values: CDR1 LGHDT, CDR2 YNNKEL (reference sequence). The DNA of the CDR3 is TGTGCCAGCAGCCAGGGGACTAGCGGACAAGAGACCCAGTACTTC. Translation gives CASSQGTSGQETQYF.

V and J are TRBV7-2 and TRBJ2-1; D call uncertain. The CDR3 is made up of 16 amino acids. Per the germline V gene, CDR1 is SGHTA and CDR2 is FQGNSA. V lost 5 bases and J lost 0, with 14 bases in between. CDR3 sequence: CASSPRGGFSYNEQFF. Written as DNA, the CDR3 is TGTGCCAGCAGCCCCCGTGGTGGGTTCTCCTACAATGAGCAGTTCTTC.

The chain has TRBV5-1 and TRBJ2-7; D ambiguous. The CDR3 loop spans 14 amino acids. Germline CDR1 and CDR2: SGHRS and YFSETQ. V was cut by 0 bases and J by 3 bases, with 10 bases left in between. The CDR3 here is CASSLEWPGYEQYF. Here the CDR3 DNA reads TGCGCCAGCAGCTTGGAGTGGCCAGGCTACGAGCAGTACTTC.

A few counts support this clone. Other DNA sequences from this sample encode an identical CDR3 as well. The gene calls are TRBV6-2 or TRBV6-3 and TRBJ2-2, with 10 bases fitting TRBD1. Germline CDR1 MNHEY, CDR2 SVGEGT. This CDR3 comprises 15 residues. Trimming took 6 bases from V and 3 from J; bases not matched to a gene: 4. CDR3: CASSPGTGDTGELFF. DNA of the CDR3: TGTGCCAGCAGCCCCGGGACAGGGGACACCGGGGAGCTGTTTTTT.

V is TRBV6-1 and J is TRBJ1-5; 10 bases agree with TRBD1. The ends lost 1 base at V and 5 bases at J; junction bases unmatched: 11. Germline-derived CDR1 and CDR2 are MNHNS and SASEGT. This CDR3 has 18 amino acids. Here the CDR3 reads CASSEVSRDRGGDQPQHF. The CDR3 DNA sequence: TGTGCCAGCAGTGAAGTAAGCCGGGACAGGGGTGGAGATCAGCCCCAGCATTTT.

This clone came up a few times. CDR3 coding DNA: TGCGCCAGCAGCCCCGGTGGGGCCAAGAACACTGAAGCTTTCTTT. It is translated as CASSPGGAKNTEAFF. The rearrangement links TRBV5-1 to TRBJ1-1; the D gene is possibly TRBD1 (5 bases). CDR1 SGHRS and CDR2 YFSETQ come from the germline V gene. Trimming left V 4 bases short and J 1 base short, with 14 bases between. The CDR3 is made up of 15 amino acids.

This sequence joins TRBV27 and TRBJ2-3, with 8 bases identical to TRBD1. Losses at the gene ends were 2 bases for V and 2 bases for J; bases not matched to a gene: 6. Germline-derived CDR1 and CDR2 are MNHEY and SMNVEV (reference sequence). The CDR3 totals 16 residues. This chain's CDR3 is CASSLSGQGFTDTQYF. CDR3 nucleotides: TGTGCCAGCAGTTTAAGCGGACAGGGCTTCACAGATACGCAGTATTTT.

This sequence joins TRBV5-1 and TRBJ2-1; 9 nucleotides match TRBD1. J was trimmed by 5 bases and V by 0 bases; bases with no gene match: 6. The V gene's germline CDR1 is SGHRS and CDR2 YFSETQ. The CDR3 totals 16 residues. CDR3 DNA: TGCGCCAGCAGCTTGGCGGACAGGGGACGCGACAATGAGCAGTTCTTC. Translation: CASSLADRGRDNEQFF.

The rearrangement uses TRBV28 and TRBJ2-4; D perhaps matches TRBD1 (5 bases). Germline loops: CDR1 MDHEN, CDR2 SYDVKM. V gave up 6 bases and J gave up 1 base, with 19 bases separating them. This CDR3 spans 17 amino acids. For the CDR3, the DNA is TGTGCCAGCAGCGCCCCTGGTGGTCCAGGGGCCAAAAACATTCAGTACTTC. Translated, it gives CASSAPGGPGAKNIQYF. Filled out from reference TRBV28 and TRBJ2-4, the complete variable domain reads DVKVTQSSRYLVKRTGEKVFLECVQDMDHENMFWYRQDPGLGLRLIYFSYDVKMKEKGDIPEGYSVSREKKERFSLILESASTNQTSMYLCASSAPGGPGAKNIQYFGAGTRLSVL.

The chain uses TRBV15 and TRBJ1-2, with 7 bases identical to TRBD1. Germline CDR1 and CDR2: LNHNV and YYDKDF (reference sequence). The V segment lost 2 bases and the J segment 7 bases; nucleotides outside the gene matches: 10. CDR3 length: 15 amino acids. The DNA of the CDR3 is TGTGCCACCAGCAGACAATCCCAGGGGGGGTCTGGCTACACCTTC. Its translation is CATSRQSQGGSGYTF.

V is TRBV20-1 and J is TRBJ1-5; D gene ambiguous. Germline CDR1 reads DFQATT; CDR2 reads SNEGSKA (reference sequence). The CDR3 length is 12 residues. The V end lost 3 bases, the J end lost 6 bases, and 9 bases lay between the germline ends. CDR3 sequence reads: CSASSGSQPQHF. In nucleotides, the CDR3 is TGCAGTGCTAGTTCCGGGTCTCAGCCCCAGCATTTT.

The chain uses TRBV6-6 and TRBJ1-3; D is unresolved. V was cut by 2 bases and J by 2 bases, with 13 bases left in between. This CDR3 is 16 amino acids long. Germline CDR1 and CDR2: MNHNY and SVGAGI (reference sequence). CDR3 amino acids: CASSYGSVATGNTIYF. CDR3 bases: TGTGCCAGCAGTTACGGATCCGTAGCAACTGGAAACACCATATATTTT.

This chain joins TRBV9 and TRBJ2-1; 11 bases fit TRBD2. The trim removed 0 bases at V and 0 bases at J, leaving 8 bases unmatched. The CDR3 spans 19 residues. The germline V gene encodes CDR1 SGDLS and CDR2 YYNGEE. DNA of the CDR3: TGTGCCAGCAGCGTAGGGCGACTAGCGGGGTCGAGCTCCTACAATGAGCAGTTCTTC. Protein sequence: CASSVGRLAGSSSYNEQFF.

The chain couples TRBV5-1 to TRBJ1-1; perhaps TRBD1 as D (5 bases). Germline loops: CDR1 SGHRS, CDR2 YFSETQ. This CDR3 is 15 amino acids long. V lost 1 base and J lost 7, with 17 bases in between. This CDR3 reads CASSLLGDPGGEAFF. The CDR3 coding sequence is TGCGCCAGCAGCTTGCTTGGGGACCCCGGGGGTGAAGCTTTCTTT.

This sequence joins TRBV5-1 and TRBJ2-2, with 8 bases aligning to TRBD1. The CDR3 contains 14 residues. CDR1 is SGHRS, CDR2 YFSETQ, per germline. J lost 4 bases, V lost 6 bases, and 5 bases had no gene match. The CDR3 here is CASTSGGGTGELFF. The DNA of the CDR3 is TGCGCCAGCACCTCAGGGGGCGGCACCGGGGAGCTGTTTTTT.

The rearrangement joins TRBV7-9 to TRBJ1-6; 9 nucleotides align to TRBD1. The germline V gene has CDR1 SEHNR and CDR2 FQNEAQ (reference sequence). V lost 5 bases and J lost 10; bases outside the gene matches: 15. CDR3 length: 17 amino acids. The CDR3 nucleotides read TGTGCCAGCAGCACCACGAGGGACAGGGCCCTCTGGTCACCCCTCCACTTT. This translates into CASSTTRDRALWSPLHF.

In DNA form, the CDR3 reads TGTGCCAGCAGCGTGCCGACCCGGACGAACACTGAAGCTTTCTTT. Its translation is CASSVPTRTNTEAFF. The chain links TRBV7-8 to TRBJ1-1; D remains ambiguous. There are 15 residues in the CDR3. Germline V lookup: CDR1 SGHVS, CDR2 FQNEAQ. V was trimmed by 5 bases and J by 1 base, leaving 14 bases between them.

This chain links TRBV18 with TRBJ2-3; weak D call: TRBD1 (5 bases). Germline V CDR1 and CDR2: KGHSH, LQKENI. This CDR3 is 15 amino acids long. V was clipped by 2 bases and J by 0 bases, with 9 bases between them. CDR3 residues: CASSPTQASTDTQYF. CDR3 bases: TGTGCCAGCTCACCAACACAGGCGAGCACAGATACGCAGTATTTT.

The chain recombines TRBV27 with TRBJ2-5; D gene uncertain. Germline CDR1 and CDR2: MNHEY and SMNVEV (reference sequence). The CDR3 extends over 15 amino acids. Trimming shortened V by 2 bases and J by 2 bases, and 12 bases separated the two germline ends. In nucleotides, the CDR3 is TGTGCCAGCAGTTTAACGCCGTCACCTCAAGAGACCCAGTACTTC. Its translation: CASSLTPSPQETQYF.

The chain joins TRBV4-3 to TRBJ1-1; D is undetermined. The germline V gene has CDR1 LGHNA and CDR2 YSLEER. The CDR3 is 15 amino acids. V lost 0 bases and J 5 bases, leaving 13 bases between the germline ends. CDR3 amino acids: CASSQDWARGTEAFF. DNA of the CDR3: TGCGCCAGCAGCCAAGATTGGGCCAGAGGGACTGAAGCTTTCTTT.

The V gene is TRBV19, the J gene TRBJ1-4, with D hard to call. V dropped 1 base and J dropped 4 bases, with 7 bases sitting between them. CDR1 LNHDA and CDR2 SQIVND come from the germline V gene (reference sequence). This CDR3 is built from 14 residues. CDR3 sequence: CASSIVGVNEKLFF. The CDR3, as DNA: TGTGCCAGTAGTATAGTGGGAGTTAATGAAAAACTGTTTTTT.